The source of this TCR beta chain is a study of beta chain features in type 1 diabetes. The study, taken as a whole, reports: Shortening that was moderate but significant affected the TCRB CDR3s of Type 1 diabetes patients in all four CD4+ subsets.

Purity exceeded 95% in all sorted populations. As every portion of the isolated RNA was reverse transcribed, the sequencing read expressed TCRB transcripts. Profiled with immunoSEQ multiplex PCR; TCRdb holds only in-frame clones, not every one. This sample has roughly 330,000 clones; approximately 13% occur once, and the top ten carry roughly 0.015%. Germline assignment: CDR1 SGHNT and CDR2 YYREEE (reference sequence). The CDR3 totals 14 residues. V lost 1 base and J lost 1, with 7 bases in between. The sample holds a few counts of this clone. Its cognate antigen is unknown. The J gene is TRBJ2-3, the V gene TRBV5-4; D ambiguous. The specimen was naive CD4+ T cells from blood. This receptor was identified in a woman aged 18-30 years with type 1 diabetes. CDR3 in amino acids: CASSLNSRTDTQYF. CDR3 nucleotides: TGTGCCAGCAGCTTGAACAGCCGCACAGATACGCAGTATTTT.